This T cell receptor beta chain is from a study of blood T cell repertoires in COVID-19. Study-level background: Nucleic acid was either cDNA or gDNA, and it came from T cells, B-cell-depleted T cells, or PBMCs.

Using immunoSEQ multiplex PCR, the repertoire was profiled, and TCRdb retains in-frame clones only, with some absent. Seen here are 68,000 or so clones, more than 60% observed once, and the top ten hold approximately 20%. Germline CDR1 and CDR2: MDHEN and SYDVKM. CDR3 length: 18 residues. Trimming shortened V by 1 base and J by 4 bases, and 20 bases separated the two germline ends. This chain joins TRBV28 and TRBJ1-5; no firm D call. This sequence originates from a human donor in a cohort sampled during active COVID-19. Input material: peripheral blood. The CDR3 coding sequence is TGTGCCAGCAGTTTATCCGGGAGGTCCCAACACCCGAATCAGCCCCAGCATTTT. It is translated as CASSLSGRSQHPNQPQHF.